Listed below are T cell receptor beta chains from one sample, sequenced in a study of cytomegalovirus exposure and HLA in healthy donors. The repertoire was sequenced with immunoSEQ multiplex PCR; TCRdb's copy has only in-frame clones and lacks some. The repertoire includes some 170,000 clones, approximately 80% of them detected once, and roughly 3.7% sits in the top ten. Sequencing was done on a sample of PBMCs. The receptors originated from a young man in good health and CMV-seropositive. Each CDR3 is given with its conserved first and last residue. The order of the fields is clone size, J gene, D gene, V gene, CDR3 protein, CDR3 DNA. D genes are given only for firm matches. Expanded clones are given a class, and other clones once, few, many or no size at all.

clone_size: .; j_call: TRBJ2-7; d_call: .; v_call: TRBV5-4; cdr3_aa: CASSTENRAYEQYF; cdr3_nt: TGTGCCAGCAGCACCGAAAACAGGGCCTACGAGCAGTACTTC
clone_size: .; j_call: TRBJ2-5; d_call: TRBD1; v_call: TRBV10-3; cdr3_aa: CAISVIPPGQGSSETQYF; cdr3_nt: TGTGCCATCTCGGTAATTCCTCCGGGACAGGGCTCGAGCGAGACCCAGTACTTC
clone_size: .; j_call: TRBJ2-3; d_call: TRBD2; v_call: TRBV2; cdr3_aa: CASSETKGLLTDTQYF; cdr3_nt: TGTGCCAGCAGTGAAACAAAGGGACTACTCACAGATACGCAGTATTTT
clone_size: .; j_call: TRBJ2-3; d_call: .; v_call: TRBV2; cdr3_aa: CASSGGTATDTQYF; cdr3_nt: TGTGCCAGCAGTGGCGGGACAGCGACAGATACGCAGTATTTT
clone_size: .; j_call: TRBJ2-7; d_call: TRBD1; v_call: TRBV27; cdr3_aa: CASRTGGLYEQYF; cdr3_nt: TGTGCCAGCAGAACAGGGGGCTTATACGAGCAGTACTTC
clone_size: once; j_call: TRBJ2-2; d_call: .; v_call: TRBV10-3; cdr3_aa: CAISKGANTGELFF; cdr3_nt: TGTGCCATCAGTAAGGGGGCGAACACCGGGGAGCTGTTTTTT
clone_size: .; j_call: TRBJ2-4; d_call: TRBD1; v_call: TRBV28; cdr3_aa: CASSTPRQGADIQYF; cdr3_nt: TGTGCCAGCAGTACGCCAAGACAGGGGGCGGACATTCAGTACTTC
clone_size: .; j_call: TRBJ2-5; d_call: .; v_call: TRBV4-1; cdr3_aa: CASSRMGEVQETQYF; cdr3_nt: TGCGCCAGCAGTCGGATGGGGGAGGTACAAGAGACCCAGTACTTC
clone_size: .; j_call: TRBJ2-3; d_call: TRBD2; v_call: TRBV5-4; cdr3_aa: CASSPLAAAGTQYF; cdr3_nt: TGTGCCAGCAGCCCTCTAGCGGCTGCGGGTACGCAGTATTTT
clone_size: .; j_call: TRBJ2-6; d_call: .; v_call: TRBV7-6; cdr3_aa: CASSPRETASGANVLTF; cdr3_nt: TGTGCCAGCAGCCCCCGGGAGACAGCCTCTGGGGCCAACGTCCTGACTTTC
clone_size: .; j_call: TRBJ2-1; d_call: TRBD1; v_call: TRBV19; cdr3_aa: CASSKGQGGGNEQFF; cdr3_nt: TGTGCCAGTAGTAAGGGACAGGGAGGGGGCAATGAGCAGTTCTTC
clone_size: .; j_call: TRBJ1-6; d_call: .; v_call: TRBV15; cdr3_aa: CATSSLGQQSPLHF; cdr3_nt: TGTGCCACCAGCAGTTTGGGGCAACAGTCACCCCTCCACTTT
clone_size: few; j_call: TRBJ2-7; d_call: .; v_call: TRBV27; cdr3_aa: CASSLAGPYEQYF; cdr3_nt: TGTGCCAGCAGTTTAGCTGGCCCCTACGAGCAGTACTTC
clone_size: few; j_call: TRBJ1-5; d_call: .; v_call: TRBV9; cdr3_aa: CASSAGQPNQPQHF; cdr3_nt: TGTGCCAGCAGCGCAGGACAGCCAAATCAGCCCCAGCATTTT
clone_size: .; j_call: TRBJ1-5; d_call: .; v_call: TRBV28; cdr3_aa: CASSLLGAQPQHF; cdr3_nt: TGTGCCAGCAGTTTATTGGGGGCGCAGCCCCAGCATTTT
clone_size: .; j_call: TRBJ2-2; d_call: .; v_call: TRBV5-1; cdr3_aa: CASSLRGGGELFF; cdr3_nt: TGCGCCAGCAGCTTAAGGGGTGGCGGGGAGCTGTTTTTT
clone_size: .; j_call: TRBJ1-4; d_call: .; v_call: TRBV7-8; cdr3_aa: CASSLLSEKLFF; cdr3_nt: TGTGCCAGCAGCCTTTTGAGCGAAAAACTGTTTTTT
clone_size: .; j_call: TRBJ2-7; d_call: TRBD1; v_call: TRBV29-1; cdr3_aa: CSVEVRDRNFYEQYF; cdr3_nt: TGCAGCGTTGAAGTTCGGGACAGAAATTTCTACGAGCAGTACTTC
clone_size: .; j_call: TRBJ2-7; d_call: TRBD1; v_call: TRBV19; cdr3_aa: CASSYPAAGGNYEQYF; cdr3_nt: TGTGCCAGTAGTTACCCTGCGGCAGGGGGCAACTACGAGCAGTACTTC
clone_size: .; j_call: TRBJ2-3; d_call: .; v_call: TRBV6-6; cdr3_aa: CASSYLQGATDTQYF; cdr3_nt: TGTGCCAGCAGTTACCTACAGGGAGCCACAGATACGCAGTATTTT
clone_size: .; j_call: TRBJ1-1; d_call: TRBD1; v_call: TRBV5-1; cdr3_aa: CASMHGTGRAIWDTEAFF; cdr3_nt: TGCGCCAGCATGCACGGGACAGGGAGGGCGATATGGGACACTGAAGCTTTCTTT
clone_size: .; j_call: TRBJ1-6; d_call: .; v_call: TRBV28; cdr3_aa: CASSLERTSSYNSPLHF; cdr3_nt: TGTGCCAGCAGTTTAGAACGGACTAGCTCCTATAATTCACCCCTCCACTTT
clone_size: .; j_call: TRBJ1-4; d_call: TRBD1; v_call: TRBV19; cdr3_aa: CASREDRSATNEKLFF; cdr3_nt: TGTGCCAGTAGAGAGGACAGGAGTGCAACTAATGAAAAACTGTTTTTT
clone_size: .; j_call: TRBJ1-2; d_call: .; v_call: TRBV6-5; cdr3_aa: CASSGDRFRGYTF; cdr3_nt: TGTGCCAGCAGTGGAGACAGGTTTCGAGGCTACACCTTC
clone_size: .; j_call: TRBJ1-5; d_call: TRBD1; v_call: TRBV5-1; cdr3_aa: CASSLGTGIQPQHF; cdr3_nt: TGCGCCAGCAGCCTCGGGACAGGGATTCAGCCCCAGCATTTT
clone_size: .; j_call: TRBJ1-2; d_call: TRBD1; v_call: TRBV5-4; cdr3_aa: CAFTGVDRVYYGYTF; cdr3_nt: TGTGCCTTTACCGGTGTAGACAGGGTATACTATGGCTACACCTTC
clone_size: .; j_call: TRBJ2-3; d_call: TRBD2; v_call: TRBV6-5; cdr3_aa: CASSHLAGGPDTQYF; cdr3_nt: TGTGCCAGCAGCCATCTAGCGGGGGGGCCAGATACGCAGTATTTT
clone_size: .; j_call: TRBJ1-1; d_call: .; v_call: TRBV30; cdr3_aa: CAWSVSGGSNTEAFF; cdr3_nt: TGTGCCTGGAGTGTATCCGGGGGATCAAACACTGAAGCTTTCTTT
clone_size: .; j_call: TRBJ2-5; d_call: .; v_call: TRBV11-2; cdr3_aa: CASSLLEATEETQYF; cdr3_nt: TGTGCCAGCAGCTTACTTGAAGCAACGGAGGAGACCCAGTACTTC
clone_size: .; j_call: TRBJ2-1; d_call: TRBD2; v_call: TRBV29-1; cdr3_aa: CSPGGTSGYNEQFF; cdr3_nt: TGCAGCCCCGGGGGAACTAGCGGTTACAATGAGCAGTTCTTC
clone_size: .; j_call: TRBJ2-2; d_call: TRBD2; v_call: TRBV28; cdr3_aa: CASSSRLAGITGELFF; cdr3_nt: TGTGCCAGCAGTTCGAGACTAGCGGGAATCACCGGGGAGCTGTTTTTT
clone_size: .; j_call: TRBJ2-7; d_call: .; v_call: TRBV5-1; cdr3_aa: CASRNRDYEQYF; cdr3_nt: TGCGCCAGCAGGAACAGGGACTACGAGCAGTACTTC
clone_size: .; j_call: TRBJ2-1; d_call: .; v_call: TRBV30; cdr3_aa: CAWDRNTYNEQFF; cdr3_nt: TGTGCCTGGGACAGGAACACCTACAATGAGCAGTTCTTC
clone_size: .; j_call: TRBJ2-1; d_call: .; v_call: TRBV7-9; cdr3_aa: CASSFPGPRGNEQFF; cdr3_nt: TGTGCCAGCAGCTTTCCAGGCCCGCGGGGCAATGAGCAGTTCTTC
clone_size: once; j_call: TRBJ2-7; d_call: TRBD1; v_call: TRBV5-4; cdr3_aa: CASSLGTGGYEQYF; cdr3_nt: TGTGCCAGCAGCTTAGGGACAGGGGGATACGAGCAGTACTTC
clone_size: .; j_call: TRBJ2-7; d_call: .; v_call: TRBV30; cdr3_aa: CAWSVDPGAHEQYF; cdr3_nt: TGTGCCTGGAGTGTAGATCCAGGGGCCCACGAGCAGTACTTC
clone_size: once; j_call: TRBJ2-7; d_call: TRBD1; v_call: TRBV7-9; cdr3_aa: CASSHTGTVFYEQYF; cdr3_nt: TGTGCCAGCAGCCATACCGGGACAGTGTTCTACGAGCAGTACTTC
clone_size: many; j_call: TRBJ1-4; d_call: .; v_call: TRBV5-1; cdr3_aa: CASSFGQQNEKLFF; cdr3_nt: TGCGCCAGCAGCTTTGGACAGCAAAATGAAAAACTGTTTTTT
clone_size: .; j_call: TRBJ2-2; d_call: TRBD1; v_call: TRBV4-1; cdr3_aa: CASSQMGQPNTGELFF; cdr3_nt: TGCGCCAGCAGCCAAATGGGACAGCCTAACACCGGGGAGCTGTTTTTT
clone_size: few; j_call: TRBJ2-3; d_call: TRBD2; v_call: TRBV15; cdr3_aa: CATSKSASGGLSTDTQYF; cdr3_nt: TGTGCCACCAGCAAGTCCGCTAGCGGGGGCCTTAGCACAGATACGCAGTATTTT
clone_size: .; j_call: TRBJ2-1; d_call: .; v_call: TRBV7-3; cdr3_aa: CASSLGAGIGYNEQFF; cdr3_nt: TGTGCCAGCAGCTTAGGGGCTGGGATCGGGTACAATGAGCAGTTCTTC